The 19 T cell receptor beta chains in this list originate from one sample, sequenced in a study of early T cells in non-severe SARS-CoV-2 infection. TCRdb reprocessed the 5' RACE reads via MiXCR and lists one record per CDR3 protein. The sample shows about 84,000 distinct CDR3 sequences, 9.5% to 13% of them seen only once. The sequencing sample was made of whole blood. Source of these receptors: an adult who was a healthcare worker with PCR-confirmed SARS-CoV-2 infection or an uninfected control (not recorded which).

This chain links TRBV10-3 with TRBJ2-5; 10 bases agree with TRBD2. The CDR3 has 16 residues. Germline assignment: CDR1 ENHRY and CDR2 SYGVKD. J gave up 4 bases and V 6 bases, and 11 bases lay outside the gene matches. This CDR3 reads CAIRSRSSGGSETQYF. CDR3 DNA sequence: TGTGCCATCAGGTCGAGGAGTAGCGGGGGGTCAGAGACCCAGTACTTC.

V and J are TRBV20-1 and TRBJ2-3; tentative D call: TRBD1 (5 bases). Germline V gene sequence: CDR1 DFQATT, CDR2 SNEGSKA (reference sequence). Trimming took off 7 bases at V and 2 bases at J, with 10 bases between the two ends. The length of the CDR3 is 12 residues. The CDR3 nucleotides read TGCAGTGTTAGGGGCCCCACAGATACGCAGTATTTT. Translating it yields CSVRGPTDTQYF.

The CDR3 protein is CSVDIDEQFF. CDR3 bases: TGCAGCGTTGATATCGATGAGCAGTTCTTC. The chain combines TRBV29-1 with TRBJ2-1; the D is unclear. Looked up from germline, CDR1 is SQVTM and CDR2 is ANQGSEA. Trimming left V 3 bases short and J 8 bases short, with 5 bases between. The CDR3 runs 10 residues.

J is TRBJ2-2 and V is TRBV20-1; D perhaps matches TRBD2 (7 bases). Germline assignment: CDR1 DFQATT and CDR2 SNEGSKA (reference sequence). The CDR3 totals 14 residues. V was cut by 0 bases and J by 6 bases, with 11 bases left in between. The CDR3 DNA follows: TGCAGTGCTAGAGATGTAGGGGGGGCCGGGGAGCTGTTTTTT. It yields the protein CSARDVGGAGELFF.

This clonotype has at least ten counts. The chain recombines TRBV11-2 with TRBJ2-3; no firm D call. Germline CDR1 reads SGHAT; CDR2 reads FQNNGV. Trimming removed 5 bases at V and 0 bases at J, with 9 bases between. The CDR3 consists of 14 residues. The CDR3 nucleotides read TGTGCCAGCAGCCTAACTTCTAGCACAGATACGCAGTATTTT. Translated: CASSLTSSTDTQYF. The complete variable domain, with remaining parts taken from reference TRBV11-2 and TRBJ2-3, reads EAGVAQSPRYKIIEKRQSVAFWCNPISGHATLYWYQQILGQGPKLLIQFQNNGVVDDSQLPKDRFSAERLKGVDSTLKIQPAKLEDSAVYLCASSLTSSTDTQYFGPGTRLTVL.

This chain joins TRBV5-1 and TRBJ2-1; 8 bases are shared with TRBD1. Germline trimming cut 4 bases from V and 7 bases from J; bases unmatched to any gene: 10. CDR3 size: 15 residues. From germline, CDR1 is SGHRS and CDR2 YFSETQ. CDR3 protein: CASSLGTGQLNEQFF. The CDR3 DNA is TGCGCCAGCAGCCTGGGGACAGGACAACTTAATGAGCAGTTCTTC.

This clonotype was observed a few times. V is TRBV28 and J is TRBJ2-4, with D perhaps given as TRBD1 or TRBD2 (5 bases each). Germline values: CDR1 MDHEN, CDR2 SYDVKM. Trimming cost V 10 bases and J 3 bases, with 19 bases left between them. CDR3 length equals 15 residues. The CDR3 bases are TGTGCCACCACTGGGGCTAGCTGGGACAAAAACATTCAGTACTTC. Amino acids: CATTGASWDKNIQYF.

A few counts support this clonotype. The J gene is TRBJ1-2, the V gene TRBV28; no reliable D call. This CDR3 comprises 11 residues. Germline V gives CDR1 MDHEN, CDR2 SYDVKM. V dropped 7 bases and J dropped 8 bases, with 11 bases sitting between them. CDR3: CASTQSKGYTF. The DNA for the CDR3 is TGTGCCAGCACACAGTCAAAGGGCTACACCTTC.

In this sample, this clonotype turned up a few times. The rearrangement uses TRBV28 and TRBJ2-6; D gene uncertain. This CDR3 contains 14 residues. V was shortened by 2 bases and J by 2 bases, with 4 bases between the two germline ends. Germline-derived CDR1 and CDR2 are MDHEN and SYDVKM. CDR3 nucleotides: TGTGCCAGCAGTTTAACAGCTGGGGCCAACGTCCTGACTTTC. Its translation: CASSLTAGANVLTF.

The table lists this clonotype with a few counts. In nucleotides, the CDR3 is TGTGCCAGCAGCGCTCCGGGACAGCTCACCGGGGAGCTGTTTTTT. This sequence encodes CASSAPGQLTGELFF. The gene calls are TRBV9 and TRBJ2-2, with TRBD1 identical over 7 bases. Looked up from germline, CDR1 is SGDLS and CDR2 is YYNGEE. The V gene end was trimmed by 3 bases and the J gene end by 4 bases; junction bases not matched to a gene: 6. The CDR3 sequence is 15 residues long.

This clonotype was seen more than once but under ten times. The rearrangement uses TRBV11-2 and TRBJ1-2, with 7 bases identical to TRBD1. Losses at the gene ends were 0 bases for V and 6 bases for J; bases not matched to a gene: 10. The CDR3 is made up of 16 amino acids. Germline V lookup: CDR1 SGHAT, CDR2 FQNNGV. The CDR3 region is CASSLDWRDSYHGYTF. The CDR3 region has the DNA TGTGCCAGCAGCTTAGATTGGCGGGACAGTTACCATGGCTACACCTTC.

This clonotype was seen a few times. V is TRBV12-3 or TRBV12-4 and J is TRBJ2-1; 8 nucleotides agree with TRBD2. The length of the CDR3 is 14 residues. J lost 5 bases, V lost 10 bases, and 10 bases had no gene match. The CDR3 DNA is TGTGCCATCACCGGGACTAGTGAGGACAATGAGCAGTTCTTC. This translates into CAITGTSEDNEQFF.

The table lists this clonotype with a few counts. This chain joins TRBV30 and TRBJ1-2; TRBD1 agrees at 8 bases. The CDR3 consists of 12 residues. J gave up 5 bases and V 8 bases, and 7 bases lay outside the gene matches. The germline V gene has CDR1 GTSNPN and CDR2 SVGIG (reference sequence). The CDR3: CALGTGHYGYTF. The CDR3 DNA follows: TGTGCCCTCGGGACAGGCCATTATGGCTACACCTTC.

The chain recombines TRBV29-1 with TRBJ2-1, with 8 bases that match TRBD2. Germline CDR1 SQVTM, CDR2 ANQGSEA. CDR3 length: 16 residues. The V segment lost 5 bases and the J segment 6 bases; nucleotides outside the gene matches: 15. DNA for the CDR3: TGCAGCGTTCGTCTAGCGGGCTCCTCCCCGGTCAATGAGCAGTTCTTC. It encodes CSVRLAGSSPVNEQFF.

This clonotype was seen repeatedly, ten times or more. This chain connects TRBV18 to TRBJ1-1; D unclear. Trimming left V 8 bases short and J 1 base short, with 11 bases between. Per the germline V gene, CDR1 is KGHSH and CDR2 is LQKENI. The CDR3 runs to 13 residues. The CDR3 spells CASSPSGNTEAFF. In DNA form, the CDR3 reads TGTGCCAGCAGCCCTTCTGGGAACACTGAAGCTTTCTTT.

The CDR3 loop reads CASSTPGIKDNEQFF. DNA of the CDR3: TGTGCCAGCAGCACACCAGGGATAAAAGACAATGAGCAGTTCTTC. The V call is TRBV5-8, the J call TRBJ2-1, with TRBD1 as a possible D gene (5 bases). The germline CDR1 and CDR2 sequences are SGHTS and YDEGEE. The V end was cut by 4 bases, the J end by 5 bases, with 16 bases between. CDR3 length equals 15 residues.

This clonotype was picked up a small number of times. This rearrangement joins TRBV18 to TRBJ1-6; 8 nucleotides align to TRBD1. The trim removed 3 bases at V and 7 bases at J, leaving 2 bases unmatched. The CDR3 totals 14 residues. From germline, CDR1 is KGHSH and CDR2 LQKENI. The CDR3 reads CASSPDRVNSPLHF. The CDR3 bases are TGTGCCAGCTCACCGGACAGGGTAAATTCACCCCTCCACTTT.

The chain has TRBV11-2 and TRBJ2-7; tentatively, D is TRBD1 or TRBD2 (5 bases each). CDR1 is SGHAT and CDR2 is FQNNGV in the germline V gene. This CDR3 contains 18 residues. The V end lost 0 bases, the J end lost 0 bases, and 18 bases lay between the germline ends. The DNA for the CDR3 is TGTGCCAGCAGCTTAGACCCGGGGAAACGACAGAGCTCCTACGAGCAGTACTTC. Protein: CASSLDPGKRQSSYEQYF.

The gene calls are TRBV27 and TRBJ1-1; D remains ambiguous. Germline loops: CDR1 MNHEY, CDR2 SMNVEV (reference sequence). CDR3 length: 14 residues. V was clipped by 2 bases and J by 0 bases, with 7 bases between them. The CDR3 DNA reads TGTGCCAGCAGTTTAGGGCGGATGAACACTGAAGCTTTCTTT. Encoded protein: CASSLGRMNTEAFF.